This T cell receptor (beta chain) emerged from a study of blood T cells in healthy people across ages. The authors ran a second PCR of roughly 6 to 12 cycles using a sample-barcoded 5' primer and a J-beta primer mix. The authors tagged each cDNA molecule using a template-switch adaptor with 12 random nucleotides. TCRdb reprocessed the 5' RACE reads with MiXCR, giving one entry per CDR3 protein. The sample lists 1.2 million to 1.5 million distinct CDR3 sequences; around 42% were seen once. A few counts support this clonotype. The antigen is unknown. Study results and limitations: Researchers report that TCR beta diversity correlated strongly with naive T cell percentage. The study found more naive CD4+ cells and higher diversity in long-lived than aged donors. Underestimates were what the diversity estimates from one million T cells were considered to be.

The CDR3 is made up of 15 amino acids. Germline V CDR1 and CDR2: MNHEY, SVGAGI. V shed 2 bases and J 11 bases; nucleotides not matched to a gene: 12. The sequence came from a young woman in good health. The rearrangement links TRBV6-5 to TRBJ2-5; 9 bases are shared with TRBD2. The specimen sequenced was blood. The CDR3: CASSYGTSPHNEQYF. The CDR3 DNA is TGTGCCAGCAGTTACGGGACTAGCCCCCACAATGAGCAGTACTTC.